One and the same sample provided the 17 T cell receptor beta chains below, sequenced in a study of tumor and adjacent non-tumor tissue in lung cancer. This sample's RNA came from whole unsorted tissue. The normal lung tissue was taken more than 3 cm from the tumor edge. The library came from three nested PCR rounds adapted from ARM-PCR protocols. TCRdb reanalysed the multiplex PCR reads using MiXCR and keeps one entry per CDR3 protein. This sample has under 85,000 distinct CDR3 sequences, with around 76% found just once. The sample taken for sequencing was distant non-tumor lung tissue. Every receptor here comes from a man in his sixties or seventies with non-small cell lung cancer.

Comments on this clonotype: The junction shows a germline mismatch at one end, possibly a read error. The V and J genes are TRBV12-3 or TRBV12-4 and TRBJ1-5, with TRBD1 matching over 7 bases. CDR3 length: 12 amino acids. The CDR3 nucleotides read TGTGTCAGCAGCGACAGGGTTCAGCCCCAGGATTTT. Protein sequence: CVSSDRVQPQDF.

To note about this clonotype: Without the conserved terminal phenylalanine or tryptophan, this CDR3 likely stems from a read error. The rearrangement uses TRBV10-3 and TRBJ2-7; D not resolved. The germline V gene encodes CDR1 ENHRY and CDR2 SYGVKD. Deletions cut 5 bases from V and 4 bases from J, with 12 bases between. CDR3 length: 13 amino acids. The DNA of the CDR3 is TGTGCCATCAGTCCCTCCAAGGTTTACGAGCAGTACCTC. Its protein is CAISPSKVYEQYL.

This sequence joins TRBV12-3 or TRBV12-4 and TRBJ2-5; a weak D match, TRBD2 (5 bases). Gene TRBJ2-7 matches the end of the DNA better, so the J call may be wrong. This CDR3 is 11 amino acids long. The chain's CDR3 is CASSRTLEQYF. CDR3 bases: TGTGCCAGCAGTCGGACTCTCGAGCAGTACTTC.

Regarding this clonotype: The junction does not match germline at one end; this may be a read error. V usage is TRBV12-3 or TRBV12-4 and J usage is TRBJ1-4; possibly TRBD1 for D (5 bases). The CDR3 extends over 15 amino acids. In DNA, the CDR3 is TGTGCCAGCACTCCCCAGCAGGGCCTTAATGAAAAGGTGTTATTT. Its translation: CASTPQQGLNEKVLF.

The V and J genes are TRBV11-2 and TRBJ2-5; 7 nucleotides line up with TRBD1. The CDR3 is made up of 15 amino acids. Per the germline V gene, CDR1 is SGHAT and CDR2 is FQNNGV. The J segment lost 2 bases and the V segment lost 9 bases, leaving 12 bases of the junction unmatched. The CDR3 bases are TGTGCCAGACGCCCGGGGACAGTTGGACAAGAGACCCAGTACTTC. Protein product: CARRPGTVGQETQYF.

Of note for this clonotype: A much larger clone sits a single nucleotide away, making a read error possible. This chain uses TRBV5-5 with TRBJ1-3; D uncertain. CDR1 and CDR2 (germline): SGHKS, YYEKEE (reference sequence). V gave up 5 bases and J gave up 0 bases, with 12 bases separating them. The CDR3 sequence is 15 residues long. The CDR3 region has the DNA TGTGCCAGCAGTTCCCATACTGTCTCTGGAAACACCATATATTTT. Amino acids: CASSSHTVSGNTIYF.

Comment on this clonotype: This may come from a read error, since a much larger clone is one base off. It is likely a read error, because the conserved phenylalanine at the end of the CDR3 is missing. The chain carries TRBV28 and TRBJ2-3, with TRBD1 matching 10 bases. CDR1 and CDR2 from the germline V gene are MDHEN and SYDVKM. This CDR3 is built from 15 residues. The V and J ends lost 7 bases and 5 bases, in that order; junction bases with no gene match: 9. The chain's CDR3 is CASTKRDRGGDTQYS. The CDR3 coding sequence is TGTGCCAGCACCAAAAGGGACAGGGGAGGAGATACGCAGTATTCT.

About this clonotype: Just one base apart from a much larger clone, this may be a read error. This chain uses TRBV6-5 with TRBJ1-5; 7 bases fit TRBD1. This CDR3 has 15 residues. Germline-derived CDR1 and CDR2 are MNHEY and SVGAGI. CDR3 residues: CACRGGGTDNQPQHF. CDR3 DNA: TGTGCCTGCAGGGGGGGAGGGACGGACAATCAGCCCCAGCATTTT.

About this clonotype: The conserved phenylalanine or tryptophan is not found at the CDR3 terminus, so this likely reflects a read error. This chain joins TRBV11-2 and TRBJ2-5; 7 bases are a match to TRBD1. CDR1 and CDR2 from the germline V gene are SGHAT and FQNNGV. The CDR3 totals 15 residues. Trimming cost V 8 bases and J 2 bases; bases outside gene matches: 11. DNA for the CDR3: TGTGCCAGCGGCCCGGGGACAGTTGGACAAGAGACCCAGTACTTA. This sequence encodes CASGPGTVGQETQYL.

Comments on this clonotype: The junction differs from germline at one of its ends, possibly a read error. CDR3 in amino acids: CDSNTRNEHFF. The CDR3 region has the DNA TGTGACAGCAATACCAGGAATGAGCATTTCTTC. V gene TRBV6-5 combines with J gene TRBJ2-1, with D hard to call. The CDR3 totals 11 residues. Germline CDR1 and CDR2: MNHEY and SVGAGI.

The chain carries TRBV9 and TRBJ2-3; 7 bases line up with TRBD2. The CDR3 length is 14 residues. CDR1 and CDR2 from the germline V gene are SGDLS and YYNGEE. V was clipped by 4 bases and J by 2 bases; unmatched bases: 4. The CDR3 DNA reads TGTGCCAGCAGCTCTAGCGGTAACACAGATACGCAGTATTTT. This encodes CASSSSGNTDTQYF.

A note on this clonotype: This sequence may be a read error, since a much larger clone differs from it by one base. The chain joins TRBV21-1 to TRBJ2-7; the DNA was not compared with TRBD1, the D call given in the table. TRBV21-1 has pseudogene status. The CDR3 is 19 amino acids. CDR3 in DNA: TGTGCCAGCAGCAAAGGGAGGCAGTGGCAGGGTGGACGACCCTACGAGCAGTACTTC. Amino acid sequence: CASSKGRQWQGGRPYEQYF.

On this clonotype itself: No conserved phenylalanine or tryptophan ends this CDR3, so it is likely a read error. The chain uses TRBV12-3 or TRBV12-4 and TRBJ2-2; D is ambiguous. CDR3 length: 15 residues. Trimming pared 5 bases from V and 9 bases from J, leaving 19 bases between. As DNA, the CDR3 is TGTGCCAGCAGTCCCCAACATGGCAACGCCAGGGAGCTGTTTCTT. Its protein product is CASSPQHGNARELFL.

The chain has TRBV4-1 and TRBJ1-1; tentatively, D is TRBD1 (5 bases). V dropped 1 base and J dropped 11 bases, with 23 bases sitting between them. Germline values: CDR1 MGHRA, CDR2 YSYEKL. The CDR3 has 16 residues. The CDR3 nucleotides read TGCGCCAGCAGCCAAGCCCCCGGGGACGCCGGTAGTTGGGCTTTCTTT. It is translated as CASSQAPGDAGSWAFF.

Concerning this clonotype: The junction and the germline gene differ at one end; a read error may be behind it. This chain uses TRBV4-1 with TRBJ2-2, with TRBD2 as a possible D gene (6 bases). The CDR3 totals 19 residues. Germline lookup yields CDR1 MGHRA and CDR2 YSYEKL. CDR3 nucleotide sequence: TGCGCCGGCAGCCAAGTTTCATTTTGGGCGGGATCAGTCACAGGTGAGCTGTTTTTT. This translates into CAGSQVSFWAGSVTGELFF.

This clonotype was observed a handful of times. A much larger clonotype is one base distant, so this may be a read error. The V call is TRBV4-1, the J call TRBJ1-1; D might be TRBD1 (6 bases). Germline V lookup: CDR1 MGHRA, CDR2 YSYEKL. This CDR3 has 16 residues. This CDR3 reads CASGQAPGGAGSWAFF. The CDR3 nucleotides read TGCGCCAGCGGCCAAGCTCCCGGGGGCGCCGGTAGTTGGGCTTTCTTT.

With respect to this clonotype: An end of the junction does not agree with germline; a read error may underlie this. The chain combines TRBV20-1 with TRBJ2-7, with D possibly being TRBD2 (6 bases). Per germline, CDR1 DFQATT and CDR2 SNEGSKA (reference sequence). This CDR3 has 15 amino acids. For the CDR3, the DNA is TGCAGTGTTAAAGAAGGACTATCGGGGACCTACGGGCAGTACTTC. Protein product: CSVKEGLSGTYGQYF.